Reported below is one TCR beta chain. The antigen is not known. UMI-tagged TRB cDNA libraries were built via 5' RACE. TCRdb re-analyzed the 5' RACE reads; it lists each CDR3 protein once, without DNA. The sample totals 150,000 or so distinct CDR3 sequences; its top ten clones hold roughly 0.27%. These data are taken from a study of CXCR3-negative and CXCR3-positive naive CD8 T cells. Whole-study findings and limits: TRBV-TRBJ usage was similar across naive CXCR3 subsets but distinct in memory cells. Naive cells that were CXCR3-positive had more hydrophobic TRB CDR3s (compared with CXCR3-negative naive cells). The study found comparably high diversity in both naive subsets and much lower diversity in memory CD8+ cells.

The CDR3 has 15 amino acids. The source is a human donor in good health. Some clones in this sample may be carry-over from other donors' samples. The source material was naive CXCR3+ CD8+ T cells from blood. Stated subset: CD45RO-CCR7+CD27+CD95- naive CD8+ T cells expressing CXCR3 (TNR3+). The V call is TRBV23-1, the J call TRBJ2-1; TCRdb indicates TRBD1, and absent DNA this call remains unverified. TRBV23-1 is known as an ORF, though its function is uncertain. The CDR3 sequence is CASSQSEDRGDEQFF.